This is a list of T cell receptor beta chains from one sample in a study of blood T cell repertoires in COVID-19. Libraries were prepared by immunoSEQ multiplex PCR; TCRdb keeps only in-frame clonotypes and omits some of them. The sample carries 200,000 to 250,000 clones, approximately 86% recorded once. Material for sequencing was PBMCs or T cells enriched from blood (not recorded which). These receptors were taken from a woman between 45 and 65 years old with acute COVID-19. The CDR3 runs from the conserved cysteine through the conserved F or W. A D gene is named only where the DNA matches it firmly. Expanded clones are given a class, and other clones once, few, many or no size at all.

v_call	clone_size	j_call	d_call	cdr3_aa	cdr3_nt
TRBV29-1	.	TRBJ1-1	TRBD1	CSGDRGNTEAFF	TGCAGCGGGGACAGAGGGAACACTGAAGCTTTCTTT
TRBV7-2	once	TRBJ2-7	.	CASRQGSGFSYEQYF	TGTGCCAGCAGACAGGGTAGCGGGTTTTCCTACGAGCAGTACTTC
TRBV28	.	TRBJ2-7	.	CASSHSYEQYF	TGTGCCAGCAGCCACTCCTACGAGCAGTACTTC
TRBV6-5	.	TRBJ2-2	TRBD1	CASSWDRVFAGELFF	TGTGCCAGCAGTTGGGACAGGGTTTTTGCCGGGGAGCTGTTTTTT
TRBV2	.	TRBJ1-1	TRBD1	CASSEEGQDTEAFF	TGTGCCAGCAGTGAAGAGGGACAGGACACTGAAGCTTTCTTT
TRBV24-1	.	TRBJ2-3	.	CATSGQGGRTDTQYF	TGTGCCACCAGTGGGCAAGGGGGTAGGACAGATACGCAGTATTTT
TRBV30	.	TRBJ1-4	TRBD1	CAWSGGGGGNEKLFF	TGTGCCTGGAGTGGGGGAGGAGGGGGCAATGAAAAACTGTTTTTT
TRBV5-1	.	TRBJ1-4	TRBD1	CASSLALQGSVNEKLFF	TGCGCCAGCAGCTTGGCCCTACAGGGGTCCGTTAATGAAAAACTGTTTTTT
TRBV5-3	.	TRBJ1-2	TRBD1	CARSLEDRARDDGYTF	TGTGCCAGAAGCTTGGAAGACAGGGCTAGAGACGATGGCTACACCTTC
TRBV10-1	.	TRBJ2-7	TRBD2	CASTPDTGGLYEQYF	TGCGCCAGCACCCCGGATACGGGAGGGCTCTACGAGCAGTACTTC
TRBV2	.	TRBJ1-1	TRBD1	CASSERDRGTEAFF	TGTGCCAGCAGTGAGAGGGACAGGGGCACTGAAGCTTTCTTT
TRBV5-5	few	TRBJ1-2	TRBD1	CASSLVAGGIDGYTF	TGTGCCAGCAGCTTGGTAGCAGGGGGTATTGATGGCTACACCTTC
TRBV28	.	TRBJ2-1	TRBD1	CASSLYRGHNNEQFF	TGTGCCAGCAGTTTATACAGGGGGCATAACAATGAGCAGTTCTTC
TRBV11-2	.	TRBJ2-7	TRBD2	CASSSALAGLYEQYF	TGTGCCAGCAGCTCGGCACTAGCGGGACTATACGAGCAGTACTTC
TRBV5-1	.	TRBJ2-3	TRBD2	CASNSGGSTDTQYF	TGCGCCAGTAATAGCGGGGGAAGCACAGATACGCAGTATTTT